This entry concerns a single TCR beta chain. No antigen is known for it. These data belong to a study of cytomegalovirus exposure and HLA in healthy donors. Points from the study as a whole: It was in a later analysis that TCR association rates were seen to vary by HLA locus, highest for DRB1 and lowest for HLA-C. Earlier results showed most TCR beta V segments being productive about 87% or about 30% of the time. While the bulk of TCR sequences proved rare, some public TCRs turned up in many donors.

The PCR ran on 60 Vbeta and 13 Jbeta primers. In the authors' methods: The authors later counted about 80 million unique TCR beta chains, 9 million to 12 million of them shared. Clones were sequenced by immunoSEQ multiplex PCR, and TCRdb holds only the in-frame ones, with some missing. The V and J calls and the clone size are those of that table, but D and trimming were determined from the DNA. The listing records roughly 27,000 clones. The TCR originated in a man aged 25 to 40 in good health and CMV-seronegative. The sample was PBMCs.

The CDR3 spells CASSQGRTESYEQYF. The CDR3 region has the DNA TGCGCCAGCAGCCAAGGAAGGACTGAATCCTACGAGCAGTACTTC. This chain uses TRBV4-3 with TRBJ2-7; D might be TRBD2 (5 bases). Germline values: CDR1 LGHNA, CDR2 YSLEER. The length of the CDR3 is 15 residues. V was shortened by 1 base and J by 1 base, with 11 bases between the two germline ends.